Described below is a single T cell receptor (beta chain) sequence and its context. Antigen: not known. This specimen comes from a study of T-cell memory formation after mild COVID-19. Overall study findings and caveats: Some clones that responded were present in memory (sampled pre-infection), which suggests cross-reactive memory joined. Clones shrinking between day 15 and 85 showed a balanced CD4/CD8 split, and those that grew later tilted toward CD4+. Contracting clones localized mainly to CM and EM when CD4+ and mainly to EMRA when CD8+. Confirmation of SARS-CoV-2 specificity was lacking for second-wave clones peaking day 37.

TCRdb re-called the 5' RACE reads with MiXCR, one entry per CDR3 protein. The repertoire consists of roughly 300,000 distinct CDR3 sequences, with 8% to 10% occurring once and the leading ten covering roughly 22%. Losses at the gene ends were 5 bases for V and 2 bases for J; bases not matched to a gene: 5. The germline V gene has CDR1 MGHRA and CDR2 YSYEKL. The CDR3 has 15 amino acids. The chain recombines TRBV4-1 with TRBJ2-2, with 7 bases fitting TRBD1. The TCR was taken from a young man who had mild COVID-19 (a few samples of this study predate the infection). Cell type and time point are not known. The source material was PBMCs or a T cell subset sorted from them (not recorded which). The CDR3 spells CASSAQGVNTGELFF. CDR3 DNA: TGCGCCAGCAGCGCCCAGGGGGTTAACACCGGGGAGCTGTTTTTT.